This T cell receptor beta chain was captured in a study of radiotherapy plus CTLA-4 blockade in lung cancer. Germline loops: CDR1 SGHNT, CDR2 YYREEE (reference sequence). The CDR3 extends over 16 amino acids. Trimming left V 4 bases short and J 4 bases short, with 20 bases between. Using immunoSEQ multiplex PCR, the repertoire was profiled, and TCRdb retains in-frame clones only, with some absent. The table lists around 45,000 clones, 60% to 70% of them singletons. This clone appeared once. Lung cancer patients with chemo-refractory metastatic non-small-cell disease were given focal radiation plus CTLA-4 blockade with ipilimumab.

The gene calls are TRBV5-4 and TRBJ1-2, with D tentatively TRBD1 (5 bases). The TCR sequence derives from a human donor with non-small cell lung cancer who had a partial response to radiotherapy plus ipilimumab. The sample consisted of peripheral blood, taken from a patient treated with radiotherapy plus ipilimumab. The CDR3 nucleotides read TGTGCCAGCAGCCAGGACCGGGACTTCGTATTCTATGGCTACACCTTC. Amino acid sequence: CASSQDRDFVFYGYTF.